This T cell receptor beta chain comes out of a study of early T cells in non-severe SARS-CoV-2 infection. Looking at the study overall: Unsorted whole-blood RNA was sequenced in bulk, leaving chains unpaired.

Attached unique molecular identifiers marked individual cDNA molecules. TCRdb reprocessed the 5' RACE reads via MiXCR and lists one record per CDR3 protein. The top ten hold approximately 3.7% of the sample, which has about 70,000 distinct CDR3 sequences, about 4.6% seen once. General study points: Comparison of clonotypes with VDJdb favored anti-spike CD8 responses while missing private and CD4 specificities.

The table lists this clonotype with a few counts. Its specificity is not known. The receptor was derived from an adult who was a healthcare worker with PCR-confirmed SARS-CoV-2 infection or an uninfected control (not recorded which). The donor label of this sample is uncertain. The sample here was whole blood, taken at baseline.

For the CDR3, the DNA is TGCGCCAGCAGCTCCCAGGGACAGGCAACCGGGGAGCTGTTTTTT. This codes for CASSSQGQATGELFF. V gene TRBV5-1 combines with J gene TRBJ2-2; TRBD1 aligns across 8 bases. The germline V gene encodes CDR1 SGHRS and CDR2 YFSETQ. The length of the CDR3 is 15 residues. Trimming at V came to 3 bases and at J to 5 bases, leaving 6 bases not matched to a gene.